A selection of T cell receptor beta chains follows, all from one sample in a study of regulatory T cells in long-lasting Graves disease. TCRdb re-called the multiplex PCR reads with MiXCR, one entry per CDR3 protein. The repertoire holds some 340,000 distinct CDR3 sequences, about 10% seen once, with approximately 17% in the top ten. These same records also appear under a second study, on T cells in Graves' hyperthyroidism and ophthalmopathy.

The source material was peripheral blood mononuclear cells (PBMCs), sampled at new diagnosis, from a patient treated with antithyroid drugs. Receptors were obtained from a woman aged 18-29 years with Graves disease. CDR3s include the opening cysteine and the closing phenylalanine or tryptophan. A D gene is named only where the DNA matches it firmly. Clone size is not always given. Where it is, it says once, few, many or a class for expanded clones.

V gene: TRBV5-5; D gene: TRBD2; J gene: TRBJ2-1; clone size: many; CDR3 protein: CASSFSGGRIYNEQFF; CDR3 DNA: TGTGCCAGCAGCTTCTCTGGCGGGAGAATTTACAATGAGCAGTTCTTC
V gene: TRBV7-8; D gene: NA; J gene: TRBJ2-7; clone size: many; CDR3 protein: CASSLIQGGIFREQYF; CDR3 DNA: TGTGCCAGCAGCCTTATTCAGGGGGGAATATTCAGAGAGCAGTACTTC
V gene: TRBV18; D gene: NA; J gene: TRBJ2-5; clone size: NA; CDR3 protein: CASSLQTGGRETQYF; CDR3 DNA: TGTGCCAGCTCACTCCAGACGGGTGGGAGAGAGACCCAGTACTTC
V gene: TRBV20-1; D gene: NA; J gene: TRBJ1-1; clone size: many; CDR3 protein: CSATRDDTEAFF; CDR3 DNA: TGCAGTGCCACCCGGGACGACACTGAAGCTTTCTTT
V gene: TRBV18; D gene: NA; J gene: TRBJ2-1; clone size: many; CDR3 protein: CASSPILNEQFF; CDR3 DNA: TGTGCCAGCTCACCAATCCTCAATGAGCAGTTCTTC
V gene: TRBV7-8; D gene: NA; J gene: TRBJ1-1; clone size: many; CDR3 protein: CASSLSLSSSEAFF; CDR3 DNA: TGTGCCAGCAGCCTCTCCCTCAGCTCGTCTGAAGCTTTCTTT
V gene: TRBV14; D gene: NA; J gene: TRBJ1-2; clone size: few; CDR3 protein: CASSQGADRYYGYTF; CDR3 DNA: TGTGCCAGCAGCCAAGGGGCAGATCGATACTATGGCTACACCTTC
V gene: TRBV5-1; D gene: TRBD2; J gene: TRBJ2-2; clone size: few; CDR3 protein: CASSLGLAGGHTGELFF; CDR3 DNA: TGCGCCAGCAGCTTAGGACTAGCGGGAGGCCACACCGGGGAGCTGTTTTTT
V gene: TRBV19; D gene: NA; J gene: TRBJ2-7; clone size: few; CDR3 protein: CASSTTGPPSYEQYF; CDR3 DNA: TGTGCCAGTAGTACGACCGGGCCACCTTCCTACGAGCAGTACTTC
V gene: TRBV10-1; D gene: TRBD1; J gene: TRBJ2-1; clone size: few; CDR3 protein: CASSEGYGTGTRSTGNEQFF; CDR3 DNA: TGCGCCAGCAGTGAGGGGTATGGGACAGGGACGCGGAGTACGGGGAATGAGCAGTTCTTC
V gene: TRBV6-5; D gene: NA; J gene: TRBJ1-1; clone size: many; CDR3 protein: CASSYSVTVYTEAFF; CDR3 DNA: TGTGCCAGCAGTTACTCAGTGACAGTTTACACTGAAGCTTTCTTT
V gene: TRBV18; D gene: NA; J gene: TRBJ1-6; clone size: many; CDR3 protein: CASSPPGRPTYNSPLHF; CDR3 DNA: TGTGCCAGCTCACCACCGGGAAGACCAACCTATAATTCACCCCTCCACTTT
V gene: TRBV20-1; D gene: TRBD2; J gene: TRBJ2-3; clone size: many; CDR3 protein: CSARSRASGRGTQYF; CDR3 DNA: TGCAGTGCTAGATCCCGGGCTAGCGGGAGAGGTACGCAGTATTTT
V gene: TRBV27; D gene: NA; J gene: TRBJ2-5; clone size: many; CDR3 protein: CASSNRREETQYF; CDR3 DNA: TGTGCCAGCAGCAACCGGAGAGAAGAGACCCAGTACTTC
V gene: TRBV28; D gene: TRBD1; J gene: TRBJ1-2; clone size: many; CDR3 protein: CASSLWQGADYGYTF; CDR3 DNA: TGTGCCAGCAGTTTATGGCAGGGGGCGGACTATGGCTACACCTTC
V gene: TRBV5-1; D gene: NA; J gene: TRBJ1-3; clone size: few; CDR3 protein: CASSLAAPGNTIYF; CDR3 DNA: TGCGCCAGCAGCTTGGCGGCACCTGGAAACACCATATATTTT
V gene: TRBV5-6; D gene: NA; J gene: TRBJ2-1; clone size: many; CDR3 protein: CASSQPSYNEQFF; CDR3 DNA: TGTGCCAGCAGCCAGCCTTCCTACAATGAGCAGTTCTTC
V gene: TRBV20-1; D gene: NA; J gene: TRBJ1-5; clone size: few; CDR3 protein: CSARVQEDQPQHF; CDR3 DNA: TGCAGTGCTAGGGTACAGGAGGATCAGCCCCAGCATTTT
V gene: TRBV5-5; D gene: NA; J gene: TRBJ2-3; clone size: NA; CDR3 protein: CASSSPGGGATDTQYF; CDR3 DNA: TGTGCCAGCAGCTCACCTGGTGGGGGGGCTACAGATACGCAGTATTTT
V gene: TRBV7-8; D gene: NA; J gene: TRBJ2-7; clone size: many; CDR3 protein: CASSFPAEEGGPEYEQYF; CDR3 DNA: TGTGCCAGCAGCTTCCCCGCCGAGGAGGGTGGGCCGGAATACGAGCAGTACTTC